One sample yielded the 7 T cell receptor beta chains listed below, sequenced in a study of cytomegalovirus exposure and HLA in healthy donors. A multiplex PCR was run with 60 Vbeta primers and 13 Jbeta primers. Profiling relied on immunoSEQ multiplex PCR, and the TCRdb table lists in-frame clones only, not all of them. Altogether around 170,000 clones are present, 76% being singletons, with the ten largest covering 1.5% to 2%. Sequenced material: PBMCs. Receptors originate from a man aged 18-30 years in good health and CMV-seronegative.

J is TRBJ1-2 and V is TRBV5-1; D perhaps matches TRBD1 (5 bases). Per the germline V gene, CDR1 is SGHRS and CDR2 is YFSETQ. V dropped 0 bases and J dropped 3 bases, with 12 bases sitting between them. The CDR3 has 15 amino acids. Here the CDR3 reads CASSLAGPPDYGYTF. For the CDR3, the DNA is TGCGCCAGCAGCTTGGCAGGGCCCCCCGACTATGGCTACACCTTC.

This chain's CDR3 is CASSNGQGAVKNIQYF. The CDR3 DNA sequence: TGTGCCAGCAGCAACGGACAGGGGGCTGTCAAAAACATTCAGTACTTC. The rearrangement links TRBV21-1 to TRBJ2-4; the tabulated D call, TRBD1, remains unverified against the DNA. TRBV21-1 is designated a pseudogene. The CDR3 is 16 residues long.

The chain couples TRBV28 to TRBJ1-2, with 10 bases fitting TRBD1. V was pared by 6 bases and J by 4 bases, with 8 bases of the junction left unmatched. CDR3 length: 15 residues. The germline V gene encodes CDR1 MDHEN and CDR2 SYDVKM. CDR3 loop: CASSPTRTGGYGYTF. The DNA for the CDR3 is TGTGCCAGCAGCCCGACCCGGACAGGGGGCTATGGCTACACCTTC.

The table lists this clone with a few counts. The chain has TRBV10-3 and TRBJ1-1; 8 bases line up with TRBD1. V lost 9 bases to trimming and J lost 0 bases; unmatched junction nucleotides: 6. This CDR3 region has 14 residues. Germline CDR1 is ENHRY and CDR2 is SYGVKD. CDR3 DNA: TGTGCCATTGGACAGGGCACTTTGAACACTGAAGCTTTCTTT. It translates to CAIGQGTLNTEAFF.

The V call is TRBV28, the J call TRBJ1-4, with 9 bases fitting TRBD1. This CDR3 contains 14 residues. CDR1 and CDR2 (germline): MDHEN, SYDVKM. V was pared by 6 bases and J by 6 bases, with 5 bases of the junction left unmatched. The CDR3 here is CASSSTGGHEKLFF. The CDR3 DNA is TGTGCCAGCAGCTCCACAGGGGGCCATGAAAAACTGTTTTTT.

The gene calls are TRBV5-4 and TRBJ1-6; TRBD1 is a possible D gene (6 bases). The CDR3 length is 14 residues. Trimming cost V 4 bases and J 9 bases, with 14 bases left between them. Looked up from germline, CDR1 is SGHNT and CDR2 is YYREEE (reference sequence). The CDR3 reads CASSLDSRGSPLHF. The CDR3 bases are TGTGCCAGCAGCCTGGACAGTCGTGGTTCACCCCTCCACTTT.

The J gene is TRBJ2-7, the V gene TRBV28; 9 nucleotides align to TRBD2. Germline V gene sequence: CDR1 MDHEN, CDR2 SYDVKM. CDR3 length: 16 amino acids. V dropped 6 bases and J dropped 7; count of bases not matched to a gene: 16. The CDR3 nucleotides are TGTGCCAGCAGAACCGCGGGGGCTAGCGGGACAATAGAGCAGTACTTC. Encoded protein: CASRTAGASGTIEQYF.